The following is a TCR beta chain sequence with its context. TCRdb keeps only in-frame clones here, not all; method: immunoSEQ multiplex PCR. Of 2 million to 2.5 million clones listed, under 95% are singletons. The CDR3 length is 15 residues. V lost 8 bases to trimming and J lost 4 bases; unmatched junction nucleotides: 11. Germline V gives CDR1 SGHTA, CDR2 FQGTGA. The data derive from a study of shared clonotypes between healthy human individuals. Material for sequencing was naive CD4+ T cells from PBMCs. Regarding subset: CD45RA+ positively selected. This chain links TRBV7-3 with TRBJ2-3; 8 nucleotides align to TRBD2. This TCR was recovered from a man younger than 35 in good health. Some clones in this sample may be carry-over from other donors' samples. The CDR3 loop reads CASRIGTSVADTQYF. The DNA of the CDR3 is TGTGCCAGCCGGATTGGGACTAGTGTCGCAGATACGCAGTATTTT.